The entry below describes one TCR beta chain. Its specificity is unknown. The data were obtained in a study of T cells in Graves' hyperthyroidism and ophthalmopathy. RNA transcripts gave rise to amplified TCR beta CDR3 regions. Carried out on the TCR CDR3, a first-round RT-PCR used the HTBI primer set. TCRdb re-derived calls from the multiplex PCR reads in MiXCR, one entry per CDR3 protein. The table includes 650,000 to 700,000 distinct CDR3 sequences, roughly a sixth detected once. Study-level points and caveats: In the analysis, a 13 V-J model separated ophthalmopathy from stable hyperthyroidism. Blood also held most thyroid clonotypes expanded beyond 0.001.

Germline assignment: CDR1 MNHNS and CDR2 SASEGT. The CDR3 runs 15 residues. Deletions cut 7 bases from V and 6 bases from J, with 19 bases between. The chain employs TRBV6-1 and TRBJ2-1; D may be TRBD2 (5 bases). This TCR was sampled from a man aged 50 to 59 with Graves' hyperthyroidism. Source material: blood. CDR3 in amino acids: CASNRAAQKINEQFF. CDR3 bases: TGTGCCAGCAACCGAGCGGCACAAAAAATCAATGAGCAGTTCTTC.